This is a list of T cell receptor beta chains from one sample in a study of OX40 agonist ivuxolimab in advanced cancers. Some clones are missing from TCRdb's copy, which holds only in-frame ones; the method was immunoSEQ multiplex PCR. The data show 62,000 or so clones, with roughly 80% seen just once and around 3.4% held by the top ten. This specimen consisted of CD4+ or CD8+ T cells sorted from blood, obtained in a trial of the OX40 agonist ivuxolimab. The origin of the receptors is an adult with an advanced solid tumor such as melanoma, head and neck, liver or kidney cancer. The CDR3 runs from the conserved cysteine through the conserved F or W. A D gene is named only where the DNA matches it firmly. Clone size is not always given. Where it is, it says once, few, many or a class for expanded clones.

>TRBJ2-1|.|.|TRBV28
TGTGCCAGCAGAACCTTCTCCGTAGACGAGGGCAATGAGCAGTTCTTC
CASRTFSVDEGNEQFF
>TRBJ2-2|TRBD2|.|TRBV16
TGTGCCAGCAGCCAATTAGCGGGAGGTCACACCGGGGAGCTGTTTTTT
CASSQLAGGHTGELFF
>TRBJ1-1|.|.|TRBV5-1
TGCGCCAGCAGCTTCGGCGGGAGAACGAACACTGAAGCTTTCTTT
CASSFGGRTNTEAFF
>TRBJ2-1|.|.|TRBV6-6
TGTGCCAGCAGCGAGGCCGAGGGTAACGAGCAGTTCTTC
CASSEAEGNEQFF
>TRBJ1-1|TRBD1|.|TRBV5-1
TGCGCCAGCAGCCCAGACAGGGATGAAGCTTTCTTT
CASSPDRDEAFF
>TRBJ2-1|.|.|TRBV9
TGTGCCAGCAGCGTATCCGGGACAAAAGGCAATGAGCAGTTCTTC
CASSVSGTKGNEQFF
>TRBJ2-7|TRBD1|.|TRBV5-1
TGCGCCAGCGACAGGGGTGGCGAGCAGTACTTC
CASDRGGEQYF
>TRBJ1-1|.|.|TRBV18
TGTGCCAGCTCTCGACAGGTCAGATGGAGTGAAGCTTTCTTT
CASSRQVRWSEAFF
>TRBJ2-5|TRBD1|.|TRBV5-4
TGTGCCAGCAGCTTGGTTGGGACAGAAGAGACCCAGTACTTC
CASSLVGTEETQYF
>TRBJ1-4|.|.|TRBV28
TGTGCCAGCAGTTGGGACAATAATGAAAAACTGTTTTTT
CASSWDNNEKLFF
>TRBJ2-3|.|.|TRBV10-2
TGCCCCAGGTGGAGGTTTGATACGCAGTATTTT
CPRWRFDTQYF
>TRBJ2-5|TRBD1|.|TRBV7-2
TGTGCCAGCAGCTTCGACAGGGCCCAAGAGACCCAGTACTTC
CASSFDRAQETQYF
>TRBJ2-7|TRBD2|.|TRBV5-8
TGTGCCAGCAGCTTTAGGTTAGCGGGAGGAAAGTACTTC
CASSFRLAGGKYF
>TRBJ1-1|TRBD1|.|TRBV11-3
TGTGCCAGCAGCTCCCGGGACAGGGCGAACACTGAAGCTTTCTTT
CASSSRDRANTEAFF
>TRBJ2-5|.|.|TRBV21-1
TGTGCCAGCAGCATTGGGACTAGCGGCCAAGAGACCCAGTACTTC
CASSIGTSGQETQYF
>TRBJ2-7|.|.|TRBV27
TGTGCCAGCAGTTTATCTGGCAGCTACGAGCAGTACTTC
CASSLSGSYEQYF
>TRBJ1-1|.|.|TRBV28
TGTGCCAGCAGCCCTGCCGGGGTAACTGAAGCTTTCTTT
CASSPAGVTEAFF
>TRBJ2-5|TRBD2|.|TRBV6-5
TGTGCCAGCAGTTGGGCGGGAGAAGAGACCCAGTACTTC
CASSWAGEETQYF
>TRBJ2-7|.|.|TRBV11-2
TGTGCCAGCAGCTTAGATTTTCCAAGGGAGCAGTACTTC
CASSLDFPREQYF
>TRBJ2-1|TRBD2|.|TRBV6-6
TGTGCCAGCAGTTACTCGATGGGCGGGAGAGGAAATGAGCAGTTCTTC
CASSYSMGGRGNEQFF
>TRBJ1-1|.|.|TRBV2
TGTGCCAGCACGGGACCGGGGGACACTGAAGCTTTCTTT
CASTGPGDTEAFF
>TRBJ2-5|.|.|TRBV4-1
TGCGCCAGCAGCCAAGCGACGGCCCCTAGCGCGGCAGAGACCCAGTACTTC
CASSQATAPSAAETQYF
>TRBJ2-3|TRBD2|.|TRBV6-1
TGTGCCAGCAGTGGACTAGCGGCAGATACGCAGTATTTT
CASSGLAADTQYF
>TRBJ2-2|TRBD1|.|TRBV16
TGTGCCAGCAGCCCCACGGACAGGGGCACCGGGGAGCTGTTTTTT
CASSPTDRGTGELFF
>TRBJ2-3|.|.|TRBV7-3
TGTGCCAGCAGCTCGACTGCCACAGATACGCAGTATTTT
CASSSTATDTQYF
>TRBJ2-3|.|few|TRBV4-3
TGCGCCAGCAGCCAAGATGAAGGGTTAAGCACAGATACGCAGTATTTT
CASSQDEGLSTDTQYF
>TRBJ1-2|.|.|TRBV9
TGTGCCAGCAGCGTAGACCCGGGGAACTATGGCTACACCTTC
CASSVDPGNYGYTF
>TRBJ2-5|.|once|TRBV5-1
TGCGCCAGCAGCTCCGATGACTCTGAAGAGACCCAGTACTTC
CASSSDDSEETQYF
>TRBJ2-3|.|.|TRBV21-1
TGTGCCAGCAGCAAAGGCCCTTTCCCCTGCGGGCAACACAGATACACAGTATTT
CASSKGPFPCGQHRYTVF
>TRBJ2-7|TRBD1|.|TRBV15
TGTGCCACCAGCAGACCGGGACAGGGGACCTACGAGCAGTACTTC
CATSRPGQGTYEQYF
>TRBJ2-7|TRBD2|.|TRBV28
TGTGCCAGCAGTCGGGAGGTAGCCTACGAGCAGTACTTC
CASSREVAYEQYF
>TRBJ2-5|.|.|TRBV6-6
TGTGCCAGCACCCGCGGGGACACCATACAAGAGACCCAGTACTTC
CASTRGDTIQETQYF
>TRBJ1-5|TRBD1|.|TRBV6-1
TGTGCCAGCAGGGGGACAGGAGGACAGCCCCAGCATTTT
CASRGTGGQPQHF
>TRBJ2-1|.|.|TRBV29-1
TGCAGCGTCGGGACAGAGCAGTTCTTC
CSVGTEQFF
>TRBJ2-1|.|.|TRBV29-1
TGCAGCGTTGAAGGGGCAGGGAACTTCCACAATGAGCAGTTCTTC
CSVEGAGNFHNEQFF
>TRBJ2-6|.|.|TRBV7-6
TGTGCCAGCAGCTTAGTCTCAGGATGGATCGGGTCTGGGGCCAACGTCCTGACTTTC
CASSLVSGWIGSGANVLTF
>TRBJ2-2|TRBD2|.|TRBV27
TGTGCCAGCAGCCTCTGGACTAGCGGATCGAACACCGGGGAGCTGTTTTTT
CASSLWTSGSNTGELFF
>TRBJ2-1|TRBD2|once|TRBV19
TGTGCCAGTAGTATAACTAGCGGGAGGCTCCGCTACAATGAGCAGTTCTTC
CASSITSGRLRYNEQFF
>TRBJ1-5|.|.|TRBV2
TGTGCCAGCAGTGGGAGCGGGGGGGAAAATCAGCCCCAGCATTTT
CASSGSGGENQPQHF
>TRBJ2-6|.|.|TRBV7-9
TGTGCCAACCTCCGTGAAGAGGGATCTGGGGCCAACGTCCTGACTTTC
CANLREEGSGANVLTF
>TRBJ2-1|.|.|TRBV9
TGTGCCAGCAGCGTAGCGACCCTGGACATTTCCAATGAGCAGTTCTTC
CASSVATLDISNEQFF
>TRBJ1-3|.|.|TRBV28
TGTGCCAGCAGTTCCCTCAGGGGTCCGAAGGGAAACACCATATATTTT
CASSSLRGPKGNTIYF
>TRBJ2-1|TRBD2|.|TRBV7-3
TGTGCCAGCAGCCTCTCGACTAGCGGTCCCTCCAGTGAGCAGTTCTTC
CASSLSTSGPSSEQFF
>TRBJ2-2|.|.|TRBV6-4
TGTGCCAGCAGTCGAGGGGAGTCCGGGGAGCTGTTTTTT
CASSRGESGELFF
>TRBJ2-7|TRBD1|.|TRBV7-2
TGTGCCAGCAGCTCACCTCTAGGATCAGGGGGCGCAGGCTACGAGCAGTACTTC
CASSSPLGSGGAGYEQYF
>TRBJ2-5|.|.|TRBV25-1
TGTGCCAGCAGTGAGTTGGGAGACGAGACCCAGTACTTC
CASSELGDETQYF
>TRBJ1-5|.|.|TRBV19
TGTGCCAGTAGTAGCGGAGGGGGTTTGACCCAGCATTTT
CASSSGGGLTQHF
>TRBJ2-7|TRBD1|.|TRBV7-6
TGTGCCAGCAGCCCACCAGGGGGCGAGCAGTACTTC
CASSPPGGEQYF
>TRBJ1-5|.|.|TRBV13
TGTGCCAGCAGCTTAGCGGGTGAGAATCAGCCCCAGCATTTT
CASSLAGENQPQHF
>TRBJ2-7|.|few|TRBV11-2
TGTGCCAGCAGTCCCGGGACGGACTACGAGCAGTACTTC
CASSPGTDYEQYF
>TRBJ2-4|TRBD2|.|TRBV4-3
TGCGCCAGCAGCCAGGAACCTAGCGGGAGCCAAAACATTCAGTACTTC
CASSQEPSGSQNIQYF
>TRBJ2-1|TRBD2|.|TRBV10-3
TGTGCCATCAGTGCGTCACCGGGACTAGCGGAAGATGAGCAGTTCTTC
CAISASPGLAEDEQFF
>TRBJ2-5|.|.|TRBV9
TGTGCCAGCAGCGTAGACTACGGGAGAAGAGAGACCCAGTACTTC
CASSVDYGRRETQYF
>TRBJ2-6|.|.|TRBV10-1
TGCGCCTGCGGGCCCGCTGGGGCCAACGTCCTGACTTTC
CACGPAGANVLTF
>TRBJ1-3|.|.|TRBV5-1
TGCGCCAGCAGGGAGGTTGGAAACACCATATATTTT
CASREVGNTIYF
>TRBJ1-4|.|.|TRBV5-6
TGTGCCAGCAGCTTAGGCAGGAGCGAAAAACTGTTTTTT
CASSLGRSEKLFF
>TRBJ2-3|.|.|TRBV14
TGTGCCAGCAGCTCATTGACTGAGCTATTGGCAGATACGCAGTATTTT
CASSSLTELLADTQYF
>TRBJ2-7|.|.|TRBV9
TGTGCCAGCAGCGTAGGGTGGGACAACTCCTACGAGCAGTACTTC
CASSVGWDNSYEQYF
>TRBJ2-7|TRBD2|.|TRBV4-1
TGCGCCAGCAGCCAACCGACTAGCGGGGCCTACGAGCAGTACTTC
CASSQPTSGAYEQYF
>TRBJ1-1|TRBD1|.|TRBV11-3
TGTGCCAGCAGTGGACAGGTCTGGAACACTGAAGCTTTCTTT
CASSGQVWNTEAFF